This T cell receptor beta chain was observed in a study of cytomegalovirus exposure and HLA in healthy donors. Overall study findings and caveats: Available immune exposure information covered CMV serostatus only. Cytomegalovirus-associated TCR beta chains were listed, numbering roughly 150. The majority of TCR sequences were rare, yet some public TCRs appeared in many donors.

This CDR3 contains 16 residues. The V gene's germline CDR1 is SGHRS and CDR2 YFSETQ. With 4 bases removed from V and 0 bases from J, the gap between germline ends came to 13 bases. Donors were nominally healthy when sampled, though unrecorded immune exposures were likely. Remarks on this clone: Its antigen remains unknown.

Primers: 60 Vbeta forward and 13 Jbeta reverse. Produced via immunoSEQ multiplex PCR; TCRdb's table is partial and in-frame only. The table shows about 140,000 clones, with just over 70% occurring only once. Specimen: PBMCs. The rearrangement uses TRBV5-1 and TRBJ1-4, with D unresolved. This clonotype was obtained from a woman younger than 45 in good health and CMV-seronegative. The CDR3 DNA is TGCGCCAGCAGCATCGAGGTACTTTCAACTAATGAAAAACTGTTTTTT. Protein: CASSIEVLSTNEKLFF. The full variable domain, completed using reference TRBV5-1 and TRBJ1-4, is KAGVTQTPRYLIKTRGQQVTLSCSPISGHRSVSWYQQTPGQGLQFLFEYFSETQRNKGNFPGRFSGRQFSNSRSEMNVSTLELGDSALYLCASSIEVLSTNEKLFFGSGTQLSVL.